This TCR beta chain was captured in a study of neurological immune-mediated disorders. V trimming: 2 bases; J trimming: 4 bases; junction bases outside the gene matches: 6. Germline V lookup: CDR1 LGHNA, CDR2 YSLEER. The CDR3 length is 16 residues. Each CDR3 protein is one row after TCRdb ran MiXCR on the 5' RACE reads. The sample lists about 82,000 distinct CDR3 sequences; approximately 2.4% were seen once. 2 million unsorted PBMCs were stored in RNAlater at -80 °C before RNA extraction. This clonotype was observed many times. The chain joins TRBV4-3 to TRBJ2-1; 9 positions agree with TRBD2. This receptor was obtained from a woman aged 30 to 39 with multiple sclerosis. Sequencing input: PBMCs. DNA for the CDR3: TGCGCCAGCAGCCAAATGTCTAGCGGGAATTACAATGAGCAGTTCTTC. Translated: CASSQMSSGNYNEQFF.